The clone carrying this T cell receptor beta chain came up a few times. This specimen belongs to a study of blood T cell repertoires in COVID-19. Study at large: Collection of acute and convalescent COVID-19 samples took place in the United States, Italy and Spain.

Measured with immunoSEQ multiplex PCR; TCRdb has only the in-frame clones, and not every one. In the table there are 75,000 to 95,000 clones, roughly 85% of which are singletons. CDR3 length: 16 residues. Germline lookup yields CDR1 SEHNR and CDR2 FQNEAQ (reference sequence). With V trimmed by 4 bases and J by 1 base, 10 bases remained unmatched. This rearrangement joins TRBV7-9 to TRBJ2-7; 7 bases match TRBD2. The receptor was isolated from a man between 60 and 75 years old with acute or convalescent COVID-19. Material: peripheral blood. CDR3 DNA sequence: TGTGCCAGCAGCTCCCGCTGGGAGGGGCAGTCCTACGAGCAGTACTTC. Its translation: CASSSRWEGQSYEQYF.